Presented here are 26 T cell receptor beta chains from one specimen sequenced in a study of T cell responses to AZD1222 COVID-19 vaccine. Using immunoSEQ multiplex PCR, the repertoire was profiled, and TCRdb retains in-frame clones only, with some absent. The sample carries just over 150,000 clones, roughly nine tenths recorded once. The sample in question was peripheral blood, obtained on day 0 of AZD1222 vaccination. The source of these receptors is an adult in good health.

V usage is TRBV28 and J usage is TRBJ1-1; 8 bases fit TRBD1. The CDR3 spans 14 residues. Trimming cost V 7 bases and J 7 bases; bases outside gene matches: 11. Looked up from germline, CDR1 is MDHEN and CDR2 is SYDVKM. CDR3 residues: CASITRGTGGEAFF. Here the CDR3 DNA reads TGTGCCAGCATTACCAGGGGGACAGGAGGTGAAGCTTTCTTT.

The chain links TRBV6-5 to TRBJ2-3; D remains unclear. The ends were cut back, 6 bases at V and 2 bases at J, with 9 bases in the middle. CDR1 and CDR2 from the germline V gene are MNHEY and SVGAGI. The CDR3 has 13 residues. The CDR3 here is CASRVQITDTQYF. The CDR3 region has the DNA TGTGCCAGCAGGGTGCAGATCACAGATACGCAGTATTTT.

The rearrangement links TRBV18 to TRBJ2-2; D remains ambiguous. V was shortened by 5 bases and J by 0 bases, with 7 bases between the two germline ends. The CDR3 runs to 14 residues. Germline-derived CDR1 and CDR2 are KGHSH and LQKENI. The CDR3 is CASSSSTNTGELFF. As DNA, the CDR3 is TGTGCCAGCTCATCCTCAACGAACACCGGGGAGCTGTTTTTT.

This clone is medium-sized (0.01 to 0.1%) within its sample. The V call is TRBV4-3, the J call TRBJ2-2, with D tentatively TRBD1 (5 bases). Trimming took off 0 bases at V and 6 bases at J, with 8 bases between the two ends. There are 14 residues in the CDR3. CDR1 is LGHNA and CDR2 is YSLEER in the germline V gene. The CDR3 protein is CASSQDLGAGELFF. The CDR3 nucleotides read TGCGCCAGCAGCCAAGATCTAGGGGCCGGGGAGCTGTTTTTT.

This clone occurred once. At one end, the junction sequence differs from germline, possibly due to a read error. The CDR3 loop is CATSDSRQSLFF. The DNA of the CDR3 is TGTGCCACCAGTGATTCCAGACAATCTCTTTTTTTC. V usage is TRBV24-1 and J usage is TRBJ2-7; the D is unclear. The CDR3 runs 12 residues. Germline values: CDR1 KGHDR, CDR2 SFDVKD.

The chain uses TRBV4-2 and TRBJ2-5; TRBD2 matches at 11 bases. CDR1 LGHNA and CDR2 YNFKEQ come from the germline V gene. The CDR3 is 17 amino acids. Trimming cost V 0 bases and J 2 bases; bases outside gene matches: 5. CDR3 nucleotide sequence: TGTGCCAGCAGCCAAGAAGCTAGCGGGGGGCCTCAAGAGACCCAGTACTTC. The encoded protein is CASSQEASGGPQETQYF.

V and J are TRBV7-9 and TRBJ1-5; 7 bases match TRBD1. Germline V gene sequence: CDR1 SEHNR, CDR2 FQNEAQ (reference sequence). The CDR3 length is 16 residues. V was pared by 5 bases and J by 1 base, with 8 bases of the junction left unmatched. As DNA, the CDR3 is TGTGCCAGCAGCCACGAGGAGGGGGCGAGCAATCAGCCCCAGCATTTT. It encodes CASSHEEGASNQPQHF.

The gene calls are TRBV28 and TRBJ1-5, with D perhaps matching TRBD1 (5 bases). Germline V CDR1 and CDR2: MDHEN, SYDVKM. The CDR3 has 15 amino acids. Trimming took off 7 bases at V and 0 bases at J, with 13 bases between the two ends. The CDR3 DNA reads TGTGCCAGCACGGGAGGGGCCCTTAGCAATCAGCCCCAGCATTTT. This encodes CASTGGALSNQPQHF.

V and J are TRBV19 and TRBJ1-5; 7 bases map to TRBD1. The ends lost 4 bases at V and 0 bases at J; junction bases unmatched: 3. The CDR3 sequence is 15 residues long. CDR1 LNHDA and CDR2 SQIVND come from the germline V gene (reference sequence). The CDR3 DNA follows: TGTGCCAGTAGTAAGGGACAGTATAGCAATCAGCCCCAGCATTTT. The encoded protein is CASSKGQYSNQPQHF.

This clone came up a few times. The chain joins TRBV28 to TRBJ2-1, with D perhaps TRBD1 or TRBD2 (7 bases each). Germline V gene sequence: CDR1 MDHEN, CDR2 SYDVKM. Trimming left V 10 bases short and J 7 bases short, with 20 bases between. This CDR3 spans 14 amino acids. The CDR3 bases are TGTGCCACCAAAGGGGGGGACAGCACAAATGAGCAGTTCTTC. This translates into CATKGGDSTNEQFF.

The chain employs TRBV7-8 and TRBJ2-3; perhaps D is TRBD1 or TRBD2 (5 bases each). The CDR3 runs 15 residues. Trimming removed 2 bases at V and 2 bases at J, with 11 bases between. Germline CDR1 SGHVS, CDR2 FQNEAQ. For the CDR3, the DNA is TGTGCCAGCAGCTTATCGGGACGACCCACAGATACGCAGTATTTT. Its protein product is CASSLSGRPTDTQYF.

The rearrangement uses TRBV7-9 and TRBJ1-5, with D possibly matching TRBD1 (5 bases). Germline V gene sequence: CDR1 SEHNR, CDR2 FQNEAQ (reference sequence). Trimming left V 1 base short and J 6 bases short, with 13 bases between. The CDR3 is 15 residues long. The CDR3 here is CASSLDGGITQPQHF. Written as DNA, the CDR3 is TGTGCCAGCAGCTTAGATGGGGGGATTACTCAGCCCCAGCATTTT.

V and J are TRBV28 and TRBJ1-1; D remains unclear. With 5 bases removed from V and 1 base from J, the gap between germline ends came to 14 bases. This CDR3 is 15 amino acids long. The germline gives CDR1 MDHEN, CDR2 SYDVKM. The CDR3 protein is CASSPSQVSNTEAFF. In DNA form, the CDR3 reads TGTGCCAGCAGTCCGTCTCAGGTCTCGAACACTGAAGCTTTCTTT.

This clone showed up just once. The CDR3 coding sequence is TGTGCCACCAGCTCAACCCGGGACAACTATGGCTACACCTTC. This codes for CATSSTRDNYGYTF. The J gene is TRBJ1-2, the V gene TRBV24-1; D is possibly TRBD1 (5 bases). The CDR3 has 14 amino acids. V was cut by 7 bases and J by 2 bases, with 13 bases left in between. CDR1 and CDR2 (germline): KGHDR, SFDVKD.

The gene calls are TRBV2 and TRBJ2-2; 10 bases map to TRBD2. The CDR3 contains 15 residues. The V gene end was trimmed by 8 bases and the J gene end by 7 bases; junction bases not matched to a gene: 10. Germline assignment: CDR1 SNHLY and CDR2 FYNNEI. CDR3 nucleotide sequence: TGTGCCAGCCAAATTACACTAGCGGGGAGCGGGGAGCTGTTTTTT. Translation gives CASQITLAGSGELFF.

The CDR3, as DNA: TGTGCCCTTTGGGGGCGCGGTCCTGGCTACACCTTC. It specifies CALWGRGPGYTF. The chain carries TRBV10-3 and TRBJ1-2, with a possible D match to TRBD1 (6 bases). The CDR3 has 12 amino acids. CDR1 is ENHRY and CDR2 is SYGVKD in the germline V gene. The V gene lost 11 bases and the J gene lost 7 bases, with 17 bases spanning the gap.

This clone showed up just once. The J gene is TRBJ1-5, the V gene TRBV11-2, with 8 positions matching TRBD1. V shed 5 bases, J shed 2 bases, and the junction held 2 bases outside the gene matches. CDR1 is SGHAT and CDR2 is FQNNGV in the germline V gene. The CDR3 sequence is 14 residues long. The CDR3 DNA follows: TGTGCCAGCAGCCCGACAGGGGGCAATCAGCCCCAGCATTTT. Translation gives CASSPTGGNQPQHF.

The chain links TRBV10-3 to TRBJ2-1; the match to TRBD1 covers 7 bases. Germline CDR1 is ENHRY and CDR2 is SYGVKD. Trimming took 8 bases from V and 5 from J; bases not matched to a gene: 3. The CDR3 is made up of 12 amino acids. CDR3 DNA sequence: TGTGCCATCGGGACAGAGAACAATGAGCAGTTCTTC. This codes for CAIGTENNEQFF.

This clone was found once. CDR3 bases: TGTGCCAGCAGCACCACAGGAGCTCTAGCCAAAAACATTCAGTACTTC. Protein product: CASSTTGALAKNIQYF. This chain links TRBV7-9 with TRBJ2-4; perhaps TRBD1 as D (5 bases). V was clipped by 5 bases and J by 0 bases, with 14 bases between them. Germline CDR1 and CDR2: SEHNR and FQNEAQ (reference sequence). The CDR3 spans 16 residues.

The chain couples TRBV28 to TRBJ2-7; D possibly corresponds to TRBD1 (6 bases). V shed 1 base and J shed 3 bases, with 13 bases lying between them. The CDR3 is 15 amino acids. CDR1 and CDR2 from the germline V gene are MDHEN and SYDVKM. Here the CDR3 reads CASSLYGTPDYEQYF. In DNA, the CDR3 is TGTGCCAGCAGTTTATATGGGACACCTGACTACGAGCAGTACTTC.

This rearrangement joins TRBV4-3 to TRBJ2-3; TRBD2 agrees at 9 bases. CDR3 length: 17 residues. V shed 0 bases and J 8 bases; nucleotides not matched to a gene: 12. The germline CDR1 and CDR2 sequences are LGHNA and YSLEER. The CDR3 region has the DNA TGCGCCAGCAGCCAAGATACCGCGGGAGGGCTACTAGGTACGCAGTATTTT. It specifies CASSQDTAGGLLGTQYF.

V gene TRBV4-3 combines with J gene TRBJ1-5; D unclear. Germline V CDR1 and CDR2: LGHNA, YSLEER. The CDR3 spans 13 residues. V shed 0 bases and J shed 7 bases, with 7 bases lying between them. The CDR3 here is CASSQDRRQPQHF. In DNA form, the CDR3 reads TGCGCCAGCAGCCAAGATAGGCGGCAGCCCCAGCATTTT.

The chain recombines TRBV5-5 with TRBJ2-3; D gene uncertain. The CDR3 runs 16 residues. V gave up 1 base and J gave up 0 bases, with 12 bases separating them. Germline V gene sequence: CDR1 SGHKS, CDR2 YYEKEE (reference sequence). The chain's CDR3 is CASSLYEGMSTDTQYF. In DNA form, the CDR3 reads TGTGCCAGCAGCTTGTATGAAGGGATGAGCACAGATACGCAGTATTTT. The entire variable domain, with the rest obtained from reference TRBV5-5 and TRBJ2-3, is as follows: DAGVTQSPTHLIKTRGQQVTLRCSPISGHKSVSWYQQVLGQGPQFIFQYYEKEERGRGNFPDRFSARQFPNYSSELNVNALLLGDSALYLCASSLYEGMSTDTQYFGPGTRLTVL.

The chain couples TRBV12-3 or TRBV12-4 to TRBJ2-2; D uncertain. CDR3 size: 12 residues. V lost 8 bases and J 6 bases, leaving 10 bases between the germline ends. The DNA for the CDR3 is TGTGCCAGCGCCCGTGGGGCCGGGGAGCTGTTTTTT. As protein: CASARGAGELFF.

CDR3 loop: CASSDISSGNTIYF. CDR3 in DNA: TGTGCCAGCAGCGACATCTCCTCTGGAAACACCATATATTTT. The chain joins TRBV6-5 to TRBJ1-3; D is undetermined. The CDR3 loop spans 14 amino acids. V was shortened by 6 bases and J by 0 bases, with 9 bases between the two germline ends. The germline V gene has CDR1 MNHEY and CDR2 SVGAGI.

The V and J genes are TRBV3-1 (or the pseudogene TRBV3-2) and TRBJ2-2, with 12 bases identical to TRBD2. V was clipped by 2 bases and J by 6 bases; unmatched bases: 4. The germline gives CDR1 LGHDT, CDR2 YNNKEL (reference sequence). CDR3 length: 16 residues. This CDR3 reads CASSQPTSGSAGELFF. The CDR3 coding sequence is TGTGCCAGCAGCCAACCGACTAGCGGGAGTGCCGGGGAGCTGTTTTTT.